A single T cell receptor beta chain is shown here with its context. The sorting of PBMCs gave CD4+ and CD8+ T cells. These data belong to a study of CD8+ T cells in alopecia areata. The sequencing template was cDNA reverse transcribed from extracted RNA. Repertoires were generated with immunoSEQ multiplex PCR, while TCRdb's copy carries only in-frame clones and drops some. This table holds about 91,000 clones, 35% to 50% found once. Germline V gene data show CDR1 as SQVTM and CDR2 as ANQGSEA. V was trimmed by 7 bases and J by 0 bases, leaving 15 bases between them. CDR3 length: 14 amino acids. The receptor's source is a human donor with alopecia areata. Sequencing was performed on CD4+ T cells sorted from blood. The chain combines TRBV29-1 with TRBJ1-1; D remains ambiguous. In nucleotides, the CDR3 is TGCAGCGCTCGGACCGCCGGGCTGAACACTGAAGCTTTCTTT. This translates into CSARTAGLNTEAFF.